This entry lists 10 T cell receptor beta chains sequenced from one sample in a study of T cell clusters in autoimmune cytopenias. TRB rearrangements were amplified by touch-down multiplex PCR with mixed TRB-A/B primers. TCRdb reprocessed the multiplex PCR reads and reports one entry per CDR3 protein, with no DNA. The data show 6,500 to 10,000 distinct CDR3 sequences, and the top ten clones hold 5% to 6.5%. Each sample's input was around 250 ng genomic DNA, some 38,000 genome equivalents. The specimen was peripheral blood. The receptors stem from a human donor with an autoimmune cytopenia or autoimmune hepatitis (not recorded which).

This chain connects TRBV13 to TRBJ2-3; no DNA is available, so the TRBD1 call from TCRdb remains unchecked. This CDR3 is built from 13 residues. Germline V gene sequence: CDR1 PRHDT, CDR2 FYEKMQ (reference sequence). CDR3 sequence: CASSGPGADTQYF.

CDR3 amino acids: CASSPRTRGSGNTIYF. The chain employs TRBV18 and TRBJ1-3; the TCRdb call, TRBD1, lacks DNA for checking. This CDR3 region has 16 residues. The germline gives CDR1 KGHSH, CDR2 LQKENI.

The V call is TRBV5-1, the J call TRBJ2-1; absent DNA, TCRdb's TRBD2 call cannot be checked. Looked up from germline, CDR1 is SGHRS and CDR2 is YFSETQ. This CDR3 has 13 residues. The CDR3 loop reads CASSLEGMGEQFF.

By frequency, this clonotype registers medium-sized. This chain connects TRBV19 to TRBJ1-2; the TRBD1 assignment by TCRdb is unverifiable without DNA. The length of the CDR3 is 13 residues. The germline gives CDR1 LNHDA, CDR2 SQIVND (reference sequence). The CDR3 here is CASMGTGGFGYTF.

Its frequency marks this clonotype as medium-sized. The J gene is TRBJ2-5, the V gene TRBV30. CDR1 and CDR2 (germline): GTSNPN, SVGIG (reference sequence). The CDR3 totals 12 residues. CDR3 in amino acids: CAWSVSQETQYF.

This chain connects TRBV6-6 to TRBJ1-2. Germline V lookup: CDR1 MNHNY, CDR2 SVGAGI (reference sequence). The CDR3 length is 13 residues. CDR3 region: CASTVGLLSGYTF.

The chain combines TRBV5-6 with TRBJ1-2; TCRdb returns TRBD1, unconfirmable since there is no DNA. Germline CDR1 and CDR2: SGHDT and YYEEEE. This CDR3 comprises 16 residues. CDR3 amino acids: CASSLGGAPANYGYTF.

The chain employs TRBV24-1 and TRBJ1-3; TCRdb outputs TRBD1, but without DNA this stays unchecked. Germline CDR1 reads KGHDR; CDR2 reads SFDVKD. The CDR3 runs 14 residues. The CDR3 protein is CATPRLSLGNTIYF.

V usage is TRBV7-4 and J usage is TRBJ1-2; the D call from TCRdb, TRBD1, cannot be confirmed without DNA. Germline V gene data show CDR1 as SGHVT and CDR2 as SQSDAQ. CDR3 length: 13 amino acids. The CDR3 protein is CASSSPGQGANTF.

This clonotype registers medium-sized by frequency. V usage is TRBV18 and J usage is TRBJ2-2. The CDR3 is 15 amino acids. In germline, CDR1 is KGHSH, CDR2 LQKENI. The CDR3 sequence is CASSPRSRDTGELFF.